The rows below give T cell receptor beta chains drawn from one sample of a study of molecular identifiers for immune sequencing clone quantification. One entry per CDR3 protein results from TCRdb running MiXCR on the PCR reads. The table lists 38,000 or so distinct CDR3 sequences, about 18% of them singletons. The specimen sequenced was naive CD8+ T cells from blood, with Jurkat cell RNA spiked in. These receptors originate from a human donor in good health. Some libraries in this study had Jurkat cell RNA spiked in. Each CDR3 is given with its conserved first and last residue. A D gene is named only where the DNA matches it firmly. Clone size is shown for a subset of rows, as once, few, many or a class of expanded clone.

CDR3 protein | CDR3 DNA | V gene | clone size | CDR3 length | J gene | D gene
CASSDWTGAEETKYF | TGTGCCAGCAGTGATTGGACAGGTGCTGAAGAGACCAAGTACTTC | TRBV6-2/TRBV6-3 | many | 15 | TRBJ2-5 | TRBD1
CASLGRELDEQYF | TGTGCCAGCCTCGGGCGGGAGCTCGACGAGCAGTACTTC | TRBV28 | NA | 13 | TRBJ2-7 | TRBD2
CASSGKTHSYEQYF | TGTGCCAGCAGTGGGAAGACACACTCCTACGAGCAGTACTTC | TRBV27 | many | 14 | TRBJ2-7 | NA
CASSGGSRPYEQYF | TGTGCCAGCAGCGGGGGATCCCGCCCCTACGAGCAGTACTTC | TRBV7-9 | many | 14 | TRBJ2-7 | NA
CASGPTPGQGCF | TGTGCCAGCGGACCCACCCCGGGACAGGGCTGTTTC | TRBV28 | NA | 12 | TRBJ2-5 | TRBD1
CSARTATAFTDTQYF | TGCAGTGCCAGGACAGCCACAGCTTTCACAGATACGCAGTATTTT | TRBV20-1 | once | 15 | TRBJ2-3 | NA
CASSYGGTGGLYGYTF | TGTGCCAGCAGTTATGGGGGGACAGGGGGACTCTATGGCTACACCTTC | TRBV27 | many | 16 | TRBJ1-2 | TRBD1
CASSVGQGMSYEQYF | TGTGCCAGCAGCGTAGGACAGGGCATGTCCTACGAGCAGTACTTC | TRBV9 | many | 15 | TRBJ2-7 | TRBD1
CASSLAFGTGGAEQYF | TGCGCCAGCAGCTTAGCTTTCGGGACAGGGGGCGCCGAGCAGTACTTC | TRBV5-1 | NA | 16 | TRBJ2-7 | TRBD1
CASRDGPTSFYEQYF | TGTGCCAGCAGGGACGGGCCGACCAGTTTCTACGAGCAGTACTTC | TRBV28 | NA | 15 | TRBJ2-7 | NA
CASSPETGEGAYEQYF | TGTGCCAGCAGCCCCGAAACAGGGGAGGGTGCATACGAGCAGTACTTC | TRBV7-9 | many | 16 | TRBJ2-7 | NA
CSVELGQGYEQYF | TGCAGCGTTGAACTTGGACAGGGGTACGAGCAGTACTTC | TRBV29-1 | NA | 13 | TRBJ2-7 | TRBD1
CASSLDLGPRETQYF | TGTGCCAGCAGTTTAGATCTGGGTCCCCGGGAGACCCAGTACTTC | TRBV12-3/TRBV12-4 | many | 15 | TRBJ2-5 | NA
CASSLGDISTDTQYF | TGTGCCAGCAGTTTAGGGGACATAAGCACAGATACGCAGTATTTT | TRBV12-3/TRBV12-4 | many | 15 | TRBJ2-3 | NA
CASSAGQAYEQYF | TGTGCCAGCAGCGCGGGACAAGCCTACGAGCAGTACTTC | TRBV13 | many | 13 | TRBJ2-7 | NA
CASSLVYGDQPQHF | TGTGCCAGCAGCTTAGTTTACGGCGATCAGCCCCAGCATTTT | TRBV7-6 | many | 14 | TRBJ1-5 | NA
CASSSPGLAGGYEQYF | TGTGCCAGCAGCTCCCCCGGACTAGCGGGGGGCTACGAGCAGTACTTC | TRBV13 | many | 16 | TRBJ2-7 | TRBD2
CASSPRDPRRDTGELFF | TGTGCCAGCAGCCCCAGGGACCCCCGACGGGACACCGGGGAGCTGTTTTTT | TRBV11-2 | many | 17 | TRBJ2-2 | NA
CASSPLSTGELFF | TGTGCCAGCAGCCCCCTCTCGACCGGGGAGCTGTTTTTT | TRBV28 | few | 13 | TRBJ2-2 | NA
CASSVGTDPFSF | TGTGCCAGCAGTGTGGGGACAGACCCCTTTTCCTTC | TRBV5-4 | few | 12 | TRBJ2-1 | TRBD1
CASSYYTEAFF | TGTGCCAGCAGCTACTACACTGAAGCTTTCTTT | TRBV6-2/TRBV6-3 | NA | 11 | TRBJ1-1 | NA
CASSPGTVYTGELFF | TGTGCCAGCAGCCCCGGGACAGTATACACCGGGGAGCTGTTTTTT | TRBV5-8 | many | 15 | TRBJ2-2 | TRBD1
CASSSPMLTGKYGYTF | TGTGCCAGCAGTTCTCCCATGTTAACAGGGAAGTATGGCTACACCTTC | TRBV12-3/TRBV12-4 | many | 16 | TRBJ1-2 | NA
CSVEGRQGEGESTDTQYF | TGCAGCGTTGAAGGGCGGCAGGGGGAAGGGGAAAGCACAGATACGCAGTATTTT | TRBV29-1 | few | 18 | TRBJ2-3 | TRBD1
CASSQPGTDITSTYSSYNEQFF | TGTGCCAGCAGTCAACCCGGGACAGACATAACTAGCACTTACAGCTCCTACAATGAGCAGTTCTTC | TRBV12-3/TRBV12-4 | many | 22 | TRBJ2-1 | NA
CSARDDGTSGNRNEQFF | TGCAGTGCTAGAGACGACGGGACTAGCGGGAATAGGAATGAGCAGTTCTTC | TRBV20-1 | many | 17 | TRBJ2-1 | TRBD2
CSLLAGEEYEQYF | TGCAGTCTTCTCGCGGGAGAGGAATACGAGCAGTACTTC | TRBV20-1 | NA | 13 | TRBJ2-7 | TRBD2
CASSAQIWMGRSVYEQYF | TGTGCCAGCAGTGCCCAAATATGGATGGGCCGTTCTGTCTACGAGCAGTACTTC | TRBV28 | once | 18 | TRBJ2-7 | NA
CASPWKPEQYF | TGTGCCAGCCCCTGGAAGCCCGAGCAGTACTTC | TRBV21-1 | many | 11 | TRBJ2-7 | NA
CSARNGGRQNTEAFF | TGCAGTGCTAGAAATGGGGGACGGCAGAACACTGAAGCTTTCTTT | TRBV20-1 | few | 15 | TRBJ1-1 | NA
CASSFGTATNEKLFF | TGTGCCAGCAGCTTCGGGACGGCAACTAATGAAAAACTGTTTTTT | TRBV9 | many | 15 | TRBJ1-4 | NA
CSARVGGSDSPLHF | TGCAGTGCTAGAGTGGGGGGGAGCGATTCACCCCTCCACTTT | TRBV20-1 | few | 14 | TRBJ1-6 | NA
CASSLSDRGSQPQHF | TGTGCCAGCAGTTTATCAGACAGGGGAAGTCAGCCCCAGCATTTT | TRBV28 | NA | 15 | TRBJ1-5 | TRBD1
CATSRGGNTEAFF | TGTGCCACCAGCAGAGGAGGAAACACTGAAGCTTTCTTT | TRBV15 | NA | 13 | TRBJ1-1 | NA
CASSAPSTGLDYGYTF | TGTGCCAGCAGCGCGCCTTCGACAGGGTTAGACTATGGCTACACCTTC | TRBV9 | many | 16 | TRBJ1-2 | TRBD1
CSVDASGHEQFF | TGCAGCGTTGATGCGAGCGGCCATGAGCAGTTCTTC | TRBV29-1 | many | 12 | TRBJ2-1 | NA
CASSLRITLAYYNEQFF | TGTGCCAGCAGCCTCAGAATTACGCTAGCGTATTACAATGAGCAGTTCTTC | TRBV5-8 | many | 17 | TRBJ2-1 | NA
CASSSTGEAYNEQFF | TGTGCCAGCAGCTCGACAGGGGAGGCTTACAATGAGCAGTTCTTC | TRBV13 | many | 15 | TRBJ2-1 | TRBD1
CASSRGVGAPDTEAFF | TGTGCCAGCAGCCGAGGGGTGGGGGCGCCGGACACTGAAGCTTTCTTT | TRBV11-2 | few | 16 | TRBJ1-1 | NA
CASSQEYLAESYEQYF | TGTGCCAGCAGCCAAGAGTATCTAGCGGAGTCGTACGAGCAGTACTTC | TRBV4-2 | many | 16 | TRBJ2-7 | TRBD2
CASNPIGTSGSDEQFF | TGTGCCAGCAATCCGATCGGGACTAGCGGGAGTGATGAGCAGTTCTTC | TRBV28 | many | 16 | TRBJ2-1 | TRBD2
CASYSYNSPLHF | TGCGCCAGCTATTCATATAATTCACCCCTCCACTTT | TRBV5-1 | many | 12 | TRBJ1-6 | NA
CASSLAGAAKNIQYF | TGTGCCAGCAGCTTAGCAGGGGCGGCCAAAAACATTCAGTACTTC | TRBV11-1 | many | 15 | TRBJ2-4 | NA
CASTLSWGSTDTQYF | TGTGCCAGCACATTGTCTTGGGGAAGCACAGATACGCAGTATTTT | TRBV9 | few | 15 | TRBJ2-3 | NA
CASSPVRTEAFF | TGTGCCAGCAGCCCCGTTCGGACTGAAGCTTTCTTT | TRBV7-9 | medium-sized | 12 | TRBJ1-1 | NA
CASSYSTLGAYYEQYF | TGTGCCAGCAGTTACTCGACATTGGGAGCATACTACGAGCAGTACTTC | TRBV6-5 | many | 16 | TRBJ2-7 | NA